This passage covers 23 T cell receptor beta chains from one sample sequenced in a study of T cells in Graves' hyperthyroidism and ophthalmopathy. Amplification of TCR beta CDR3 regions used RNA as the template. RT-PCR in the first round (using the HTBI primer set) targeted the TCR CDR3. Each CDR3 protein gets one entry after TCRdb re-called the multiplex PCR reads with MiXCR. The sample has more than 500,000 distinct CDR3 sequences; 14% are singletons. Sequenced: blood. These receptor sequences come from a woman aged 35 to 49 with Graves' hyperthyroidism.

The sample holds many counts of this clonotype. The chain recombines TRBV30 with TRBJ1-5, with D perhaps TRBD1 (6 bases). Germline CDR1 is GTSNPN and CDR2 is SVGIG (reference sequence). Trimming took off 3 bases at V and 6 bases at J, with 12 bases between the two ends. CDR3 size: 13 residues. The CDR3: CAWSYTGTQPQHF. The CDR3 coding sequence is TGTGCCTGGAGCTATACAGGGACTCAGCCCCAGCATTTT.

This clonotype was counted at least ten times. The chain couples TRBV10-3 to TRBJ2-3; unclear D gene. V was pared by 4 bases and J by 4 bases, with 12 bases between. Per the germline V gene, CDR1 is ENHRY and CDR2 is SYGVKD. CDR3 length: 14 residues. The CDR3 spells CAISGGFQSDTQYF. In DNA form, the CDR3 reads TGTGCCATCAGTGGTGGGTTCCAGTCAGATACGCAGTATTTT.

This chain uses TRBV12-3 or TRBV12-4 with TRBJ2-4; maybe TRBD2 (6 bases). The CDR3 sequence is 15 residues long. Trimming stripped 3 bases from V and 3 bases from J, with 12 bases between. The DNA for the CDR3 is TGTGCCAGCAGTTTGGGCGGGAAGGTCAAAAACATTCAGTACTTC. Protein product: CASSLGGKVKNIQYF.

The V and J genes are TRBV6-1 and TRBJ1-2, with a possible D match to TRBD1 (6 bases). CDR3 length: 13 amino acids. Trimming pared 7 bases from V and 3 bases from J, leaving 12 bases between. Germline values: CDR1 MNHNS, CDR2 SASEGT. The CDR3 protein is CASTAGGHYGYTF. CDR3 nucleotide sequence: TGTGCCAGCACAGCGGGGGGGCACTATGGCTACACCTTC.

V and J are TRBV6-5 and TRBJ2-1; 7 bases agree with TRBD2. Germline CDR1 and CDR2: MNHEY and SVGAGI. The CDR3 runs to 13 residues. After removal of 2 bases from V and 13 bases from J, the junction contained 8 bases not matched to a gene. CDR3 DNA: TGTGCCAGCAGTTACCAAAGCGGGACCCCTCAGTTCTTC. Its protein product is CASSYQSGTPQFF.

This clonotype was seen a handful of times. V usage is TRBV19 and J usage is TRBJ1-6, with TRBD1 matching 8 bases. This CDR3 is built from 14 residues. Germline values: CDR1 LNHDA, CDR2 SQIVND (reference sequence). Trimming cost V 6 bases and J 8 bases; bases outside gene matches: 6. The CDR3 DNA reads TGTGCCAGTAGACCGACAGGGGTGGATTCACCCCTCCACTTT. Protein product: CASRPTGVDSPLHF. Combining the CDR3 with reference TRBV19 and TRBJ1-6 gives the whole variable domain DGGITQSPKYLFRKEGQNVTLSCEQNLNHDAMYWYRQDPGQGLRLIYYSQIVNDFQKGDIAEGYSVSREKKESFPLTVTSAQKNPTAFYLCASRPTGVDSPLHFGNGTRLTVT.

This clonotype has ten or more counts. As DNA, the CDR3 is TGCAGTGCTAGAGAGGCGGCCCGGGCTATCACTGAAGCTTTCTTT. Translation gives CSAREAARAITEAFF. The chain has TRBV20-1 and TRBJ1-1; D remains unclear. The CDR3 length is 15 residues. V lost 0 bases, J lost 4 bases, and 15 bases lay in between. Germline V gene lookup returns CDR1 DFQATT and CDR2 SNEGSKA (reference sequence).

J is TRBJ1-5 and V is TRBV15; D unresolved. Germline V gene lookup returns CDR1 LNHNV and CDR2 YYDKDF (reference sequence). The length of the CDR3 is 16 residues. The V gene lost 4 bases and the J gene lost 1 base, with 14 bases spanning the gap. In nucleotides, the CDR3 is TGTGCCACCAGCACAAATAAAGGGCTGAGCAATCAGCCCCAGCATTTT. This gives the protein CATSTNKGLSNQPQHF.

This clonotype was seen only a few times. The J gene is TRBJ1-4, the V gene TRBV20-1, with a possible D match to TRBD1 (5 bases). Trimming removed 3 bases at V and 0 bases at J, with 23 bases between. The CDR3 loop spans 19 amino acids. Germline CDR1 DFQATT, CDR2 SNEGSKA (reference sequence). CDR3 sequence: CSARGKGQEHVSTNEKLFF. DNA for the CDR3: TGCAGTGCTAGGGGAAAGGGGCAGGAGCACGTTTCAACTAATGAAAAACTGTTTTTT.

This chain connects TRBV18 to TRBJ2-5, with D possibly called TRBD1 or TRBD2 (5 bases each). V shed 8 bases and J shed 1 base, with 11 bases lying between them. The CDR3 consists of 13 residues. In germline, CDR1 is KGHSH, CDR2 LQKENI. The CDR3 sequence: CASTYGTQETQYF. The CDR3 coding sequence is TGTGCCAGCACTTACGGGACCCAAGAGACCCAGTACTTC.

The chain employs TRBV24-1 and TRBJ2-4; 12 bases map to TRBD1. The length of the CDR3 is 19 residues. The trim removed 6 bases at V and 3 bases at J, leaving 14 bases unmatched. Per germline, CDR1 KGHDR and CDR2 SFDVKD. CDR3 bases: TGTGCCACCAGTTCATCTCGGGACAGGGGGCGTTATGGCAAAAACATTCAGTACTTC. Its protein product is CATSSSRDRGRYGKNIQYF.

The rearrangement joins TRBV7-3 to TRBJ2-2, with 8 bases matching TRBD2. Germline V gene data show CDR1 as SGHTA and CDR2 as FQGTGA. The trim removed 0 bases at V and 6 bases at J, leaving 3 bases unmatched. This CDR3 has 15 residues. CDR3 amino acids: CASSLTGLGSGELFF. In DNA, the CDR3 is TGTGCCAGCAGCTTAACGGGACTAGGGTCCGGGGAGCTGTTTTTT.

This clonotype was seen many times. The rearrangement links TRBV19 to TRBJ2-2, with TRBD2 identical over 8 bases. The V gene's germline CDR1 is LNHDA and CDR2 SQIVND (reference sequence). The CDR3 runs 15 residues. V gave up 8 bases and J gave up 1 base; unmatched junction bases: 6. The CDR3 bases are TGTGCCAGTCGAAATAGCGGGAAGAACACCGGGGAGCTGTTTTTT. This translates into CASRNSGKNTGELFF.

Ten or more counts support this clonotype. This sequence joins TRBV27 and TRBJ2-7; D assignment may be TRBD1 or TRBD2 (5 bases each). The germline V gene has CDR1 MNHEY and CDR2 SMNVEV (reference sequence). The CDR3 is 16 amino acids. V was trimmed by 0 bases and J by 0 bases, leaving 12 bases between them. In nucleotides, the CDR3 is TGTGCCAGCAGTTTATCTTGGGACCGAAGCTCCTACGAGCAGTACTTC. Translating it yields CASSLSWDRSSYEQYF.

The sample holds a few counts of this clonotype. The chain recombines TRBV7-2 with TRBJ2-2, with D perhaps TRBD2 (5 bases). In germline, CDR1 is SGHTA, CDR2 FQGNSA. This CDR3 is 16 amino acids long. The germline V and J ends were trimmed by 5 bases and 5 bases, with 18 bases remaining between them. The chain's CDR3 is CASSVGGLGRTGELFF. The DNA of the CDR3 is TGTGCCAGCAGCGTAGGCGGACTTGGCCGAACCGGGGAGCTGTTTTTT.

The CDR3 sequence: CAWSVGVRSYEQYF. CDR3 DNA sequence: TGTGCCTGGAGTGTAGGGGTCAGGTCCTACGAGCAGTACTTC. The chain has TRBV30 and TRBJ2-7; D possibly corresponds to TRBD1 (5 bases). The V and J ends lost 0 bases and 1 base respectively, with 10 bases between them. Per the germline V gene, CDR1 is GTSNPN and CDR2 is SVGIG (reference sequence). There are 14 residues in the CDR3.

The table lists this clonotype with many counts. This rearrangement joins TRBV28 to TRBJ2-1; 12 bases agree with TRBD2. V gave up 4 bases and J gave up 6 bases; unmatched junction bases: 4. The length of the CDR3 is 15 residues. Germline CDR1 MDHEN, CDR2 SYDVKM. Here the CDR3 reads CASSSGLAGRNEQFF. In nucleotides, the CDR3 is TGTGCCAGCAGTTCCGGACTAGCGGGGCGCAATGAGCAGTTCTTC.

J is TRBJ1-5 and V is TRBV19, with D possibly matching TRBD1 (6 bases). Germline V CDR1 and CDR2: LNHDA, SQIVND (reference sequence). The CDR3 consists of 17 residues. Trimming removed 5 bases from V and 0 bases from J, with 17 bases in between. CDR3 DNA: TGTGCCAGTAGTCCCAAGGACAGAGTTTATAGCAATCAGCCCCAGCATTTT. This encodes CASSPKDRVYSNQPQHF.

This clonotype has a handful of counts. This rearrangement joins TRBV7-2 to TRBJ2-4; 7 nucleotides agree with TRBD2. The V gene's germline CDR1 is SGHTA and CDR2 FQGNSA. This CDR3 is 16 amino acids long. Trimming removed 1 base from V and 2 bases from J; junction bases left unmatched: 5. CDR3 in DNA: TGTGCCAGCAGCTTAGTCGTGGGAGGGCCCAAAAACATTCAGTACTTC. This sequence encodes CASSLVVGGPKNIQYF.

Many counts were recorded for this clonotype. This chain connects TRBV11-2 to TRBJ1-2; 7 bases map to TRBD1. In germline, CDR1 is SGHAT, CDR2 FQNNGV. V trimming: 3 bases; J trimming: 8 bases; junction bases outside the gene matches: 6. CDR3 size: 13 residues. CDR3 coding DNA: TGTGCCAGCAGCTTCGAAAAAGGGGGCGGCTACACCTTC. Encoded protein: CASSFEKGGGYTF.

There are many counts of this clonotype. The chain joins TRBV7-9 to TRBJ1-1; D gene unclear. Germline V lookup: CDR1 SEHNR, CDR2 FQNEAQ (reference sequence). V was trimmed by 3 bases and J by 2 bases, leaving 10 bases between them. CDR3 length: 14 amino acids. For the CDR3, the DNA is TGTGCCAGCAGCTTTATCGGGAAAAACACTGAAGCTTTCTTT. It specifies CASSFIGKNTEAFF.

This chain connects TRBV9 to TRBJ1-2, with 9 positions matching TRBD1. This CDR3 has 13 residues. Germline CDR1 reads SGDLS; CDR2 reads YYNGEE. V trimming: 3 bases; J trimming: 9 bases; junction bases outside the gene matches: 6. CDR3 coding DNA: TGTGCCAGCAGCGACGGGACAGGGTCTCGCTACACCTTC. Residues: CASSDGTGSRYTF. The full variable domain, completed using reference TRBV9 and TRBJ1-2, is DSGVTQTPKHLITATGQRVTLRCSPRSGDLSVYWYQQSLDQGLQFLIQYYNGEERAKGNILERFSAQQFPDLHSELNLSSLELGDSALYFCASSDGTGSRYTFGSGTRLTVV.

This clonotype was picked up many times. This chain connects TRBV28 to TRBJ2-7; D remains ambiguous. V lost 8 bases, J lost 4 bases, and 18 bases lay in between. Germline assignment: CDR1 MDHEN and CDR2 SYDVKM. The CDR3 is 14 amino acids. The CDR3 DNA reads TGTGCCAGCTCCCCAAACACCCCCGGATACGAGCAGTACTTC. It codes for CASSPNTPGYEQYF.